This T cell receptor (beta chain) appears in the sequencing data of a study of blood T cell repertoires in COVID-19 (dated by TCRdb to 2018 to 2021). General notes on the study: Collaborator samples came from the United States, Italy and Spain and covered acute and convalescent phases of COVID-19. The repertoires were made available in a free public database intended to serve as a resource for research on the immune response to SARS-CoV-2. Nearly every sample came with metadata listing a de-identified subject ID, COVID-19 status, age in years and sex. The dataset comprised deeply sampled blood TCRbeta repertoires from subjects exposed to, actively infected with, or recovered from COVID-19. The material from the prospective study consisted of cDNA or gDNA derived from T cells, B-cell-depleted T cells, or PBMCs. Samples came from the ongoing ImmuneRACE study (first 160 participants) plus 1,254 subjects from 6 global collaborators. Where available, HLA class I and class II types were obtained from metadata supplied by the sample provider rather than from assay-based typing. Overall results and qualifications from the work: The quantity of clinical and demographic metadata differed by source and by participant and was supplied without curation.

Whole blood was collected in K2EDTA tubes by collaborating institutions according to the institutions' own protocols. For TCRbeta analysis, collaborators shipped samples as frozen whole blood, isolated PBMCs, or DNA extracted from either of those sample types. A word on this clone: Its cognate antigen has yet to be identified. Base quality data are lacking; no much larger clone is found one base away.

The immunoSEQ Assay, a bias-controlled multiplex PCR, was used to amplify TCRbeta CDR3 regions from genomic DNA. In the original analysis: Within the assay, amplification of reference gene primers was used to estimate how many nucleated cells each sample contained. Sequence reads were collapsed and filtered to measure the absolute abundance of every unique TCRbeta CDR3 rearrangement. For each sample, productive Simpson clonality was calculated as the square root of Simpson's diversity index across productive rearrangements. TCRdb's version of the immuneACCESS table is confined to in-frame rearrangements and falls short of the full clone set. An unresolved V gene accounts for under half of the shortfall where checked; the remainder is of unknown origin. V, J and clone size are taken as reported in that table, and D and trimming were inferred from the DNA itself. The sample table shows roughly 280,000 clones, and around nine tenths are seen once. Clones ranked in the top ten supply roughly 2.2% of the sample.

Taken from the germline V gene (reference sequence), the CDR1 and CDR2 loops are SEHNR and FQNEAQ. Relative to germline, V is 10 bases shorter and J is 3 bases shorter, with 10 bases between their ends. Including the terminal cysteine and phenylalanine, the CDR3 comprises 11 residues. The DNA shown is the 33-base CDR3, in frame from base 1. This clonotype was obtained from a man aged 45 to 65 with acute or convalescent COVID-19. The specimen sequenced was peripheral blood. The chain is encoded by TRBV7-9 joined to TRBJ2-7, with the D gene call left open. The CDR3 reads as follows: CATTPLYEQYF. The nucleotide sequence is given as TGTGCCACCACCCCCCTCTACGAGCAGTACTTC. When the CDR3 is completed using the reference TRBV7-9 and TRBJ2-7 genes on either side, the full variable domain is DTGVSQNPRHKITKRGQNVTFRCDPISEHNRLYWYRQTLGQGPEFLTYFQNEAQLEKSRLLSDRFSAERPKGSFSTLEIQRTEQGDSAMYLCATTPLYEQYFGPGTRLTVT.